The rows below give T cell receptor beta chains drawn from one sample of a study of CD8 T cells in Susac syndrome. MiXCR, run by TCRdb on the immunoSEQ multiplex PCR reads, gives a single entry per CDR3 protein. The sample lists roughly 150,000 distinct CDR3 sequences, 85% to 95% occurring once. Sequencing was carried out using CD4+ T cells from PBMCs. These receptors were collected from a human donor with Susac syndrome. Each CDR3 is given with its conserved first and last residue. The D gene is left open where the match is weak. Size is stated for part of the rows, as once, few or many counts, or as a class when the clone is expanded.

clone_size j_call d_call v_call cdr3_aa
once TRBJ1-2 . TRBV29-1 CSVAGPGDYGYTF
. TRBJ2-1 TRBD2 TRBV9 CASSFSGGAPGEQFF
. TRBJ1-1 . TRBV2 CASSVEEAFF
. TRBJ2-7 TRBD1 TRBV6-6 CASRTSGQSYEQYF
. TRBJ2-7 . TRBV20-1 CSALYGGLYEQYF
. TRBJ1-1 TRBD1 TRBV5-6 CASTRKGAQNTEAFF
. TRBJ2-5 TRBD2 TRBV29-1 CSVEPAGGRETQYF
. TRBJ1-4 . TRBV9 CASSAQGYEKLFF
. TRBJ2-1 . TRBV7-2 CASSPRAGPQFF
. TRBJ2-5 . TRBV7-9 CASSRDPPKETQYF
. TRBJ1-2 TRBD1 TRBV20-1 CSASGTDDYGYTF
few TRBJ2-4 . TRBV7-2 CASSSTAGLADIQYF
. TRBJ1-3 . TRBV20-1 CSARGENTIYF
. TRBJ2-5 . TRBV4-2 CASSQSQLAGLQETQYF